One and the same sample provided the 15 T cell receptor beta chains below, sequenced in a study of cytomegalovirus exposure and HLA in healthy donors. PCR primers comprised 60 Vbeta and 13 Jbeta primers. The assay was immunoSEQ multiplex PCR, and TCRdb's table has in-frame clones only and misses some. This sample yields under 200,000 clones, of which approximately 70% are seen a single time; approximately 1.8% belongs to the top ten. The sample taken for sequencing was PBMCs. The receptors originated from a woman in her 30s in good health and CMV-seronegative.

The CDR3 protein is CASSQYQGIGGNEQFF. Here the CDR3 DNA reads TGCGCCAGCAGCCAATACCAGGGGATCGGAGGTAATGAGCAGTTCTTC. The chain couples TRBV4-3 to TRBJ2-1; possibly TRBD1 for D (6 bases). V lost 2 bases, J lost 7 bases, and 18 bases lay in between. The CDR3 loop spans 16 amino acids. From germline, CDR1 is LGHNA and CDR2 YSLEER.

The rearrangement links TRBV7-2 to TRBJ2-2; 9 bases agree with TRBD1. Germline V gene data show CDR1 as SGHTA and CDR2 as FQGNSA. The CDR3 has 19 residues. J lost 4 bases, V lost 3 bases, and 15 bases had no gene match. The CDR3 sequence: CASSFQRGQGRMVTGELFF. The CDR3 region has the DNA TGTGCCAGCAGCTTTCAAAGGGGACAGGGTAGGATGGTCACCGGGGAGCTGTTTTTT.

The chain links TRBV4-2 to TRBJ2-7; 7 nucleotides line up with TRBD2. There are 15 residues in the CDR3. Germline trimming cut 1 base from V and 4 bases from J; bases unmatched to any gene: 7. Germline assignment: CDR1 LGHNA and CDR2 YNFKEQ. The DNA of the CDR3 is TGTGCCAGCAGCCAAGGAACCCTAGCGGAGTACGAGCAGTACTTC. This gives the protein CASSQGTLAEYEQYF.

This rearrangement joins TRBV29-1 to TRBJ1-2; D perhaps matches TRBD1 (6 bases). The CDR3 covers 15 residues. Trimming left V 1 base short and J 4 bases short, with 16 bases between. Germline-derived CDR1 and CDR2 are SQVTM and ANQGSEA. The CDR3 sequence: CSVEGQGGGRYGYTF. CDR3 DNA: TGCAGCGTTGAAGGCCAAGGGGGGGGACGCTATGGCTACACCTTC.

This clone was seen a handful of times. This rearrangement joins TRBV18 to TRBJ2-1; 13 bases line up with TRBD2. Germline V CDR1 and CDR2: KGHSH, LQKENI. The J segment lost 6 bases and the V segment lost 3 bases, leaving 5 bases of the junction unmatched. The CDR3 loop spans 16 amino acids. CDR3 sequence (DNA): TGTGCCAGCTCACCTACGACTAGCGGGGGGTCCAATGAGCAGTTCTTC. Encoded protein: CASSPTTSGGSNEQFF.

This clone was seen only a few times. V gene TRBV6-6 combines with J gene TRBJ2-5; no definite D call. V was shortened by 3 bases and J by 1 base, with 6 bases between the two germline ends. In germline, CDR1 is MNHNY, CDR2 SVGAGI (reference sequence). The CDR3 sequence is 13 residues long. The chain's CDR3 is CASSYDSQETQYF. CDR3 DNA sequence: TGTGCCAGCAGTTATGACTCCCAAGAGACCCAGTACTTC.

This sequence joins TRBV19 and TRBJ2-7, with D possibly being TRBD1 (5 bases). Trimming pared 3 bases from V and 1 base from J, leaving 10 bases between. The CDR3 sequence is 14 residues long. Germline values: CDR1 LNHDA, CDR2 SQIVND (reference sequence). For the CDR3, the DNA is TGTGCCAGTAGTATGTCTACAGGATCCTACGAGCAGTACTTC. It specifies CASSMSTGSYEQYF.

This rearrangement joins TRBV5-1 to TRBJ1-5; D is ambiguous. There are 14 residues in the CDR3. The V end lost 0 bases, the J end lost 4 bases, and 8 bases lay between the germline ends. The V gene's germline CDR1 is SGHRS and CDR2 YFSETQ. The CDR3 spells CASSLAGRNQPQHF. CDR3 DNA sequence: TGCGCCAGCAGCTTGGCGGGGAGAAATCAGCCCCAGCATTTT.

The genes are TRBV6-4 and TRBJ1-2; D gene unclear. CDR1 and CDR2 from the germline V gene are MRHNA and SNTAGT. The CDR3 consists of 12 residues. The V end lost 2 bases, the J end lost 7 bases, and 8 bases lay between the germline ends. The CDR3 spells CASSDPLRGYTF. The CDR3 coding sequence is TGTGCCAGCAGTGACCCTCTACGTGGCTACACCTTC.

The CDR3 DNA follows: TGTGCCAGCAGCACAGGACAGGGCCACGAGCAGTACTTC. This encodes CASSTGQGHEQYF. The V gene is TRBV11-3, the J gene TRBJ2-7; 8 nucleotides agree with TRBD1. Germline-derived CDR1 and CDR2 are SGHNT and YENEEA. The V segment lost 5 bases and the J segment 5 bases; nucleotides outside the gene matches: 5. The CDR3 spans 13 residues.

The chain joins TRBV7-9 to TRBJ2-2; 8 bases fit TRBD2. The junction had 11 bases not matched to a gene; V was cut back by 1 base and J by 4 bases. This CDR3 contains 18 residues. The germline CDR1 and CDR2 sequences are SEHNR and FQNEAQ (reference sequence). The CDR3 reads CASSLERGLAGLTGELFF. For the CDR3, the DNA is TGTGCCAGCAGCTTAGAGCGGGGGCTAGCGGGCCTCACCGGGGAGCTGTTTTTT.

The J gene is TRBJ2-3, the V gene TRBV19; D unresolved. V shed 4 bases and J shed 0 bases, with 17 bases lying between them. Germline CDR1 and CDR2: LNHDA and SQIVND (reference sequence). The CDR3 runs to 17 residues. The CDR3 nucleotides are TGTGCCAGTAGTACCACCGGCGGTCCCCTCAGCACAGATACGCAGTATTTT. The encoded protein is CASSTTGGPLSTDTQYF.

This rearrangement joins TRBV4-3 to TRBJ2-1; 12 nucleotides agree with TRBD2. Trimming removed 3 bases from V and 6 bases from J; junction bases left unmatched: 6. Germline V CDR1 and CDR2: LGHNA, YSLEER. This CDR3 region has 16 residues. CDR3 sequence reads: CASSHTGLAGLNEQFF. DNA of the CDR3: TGCGCCAGCAGCCATACCGGACTAGCGGGGCTCAATGAGCAGTTCTTC.

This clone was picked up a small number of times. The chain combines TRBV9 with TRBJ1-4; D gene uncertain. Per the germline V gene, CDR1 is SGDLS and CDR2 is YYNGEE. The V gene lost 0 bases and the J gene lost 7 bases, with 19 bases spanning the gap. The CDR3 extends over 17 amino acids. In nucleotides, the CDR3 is TGTGCCAGCAGCGTAGGCCCAAAGACTGCGCTGGGTGAAAAACTGTTTTTT. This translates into CASSVGPKTALGEKLFF. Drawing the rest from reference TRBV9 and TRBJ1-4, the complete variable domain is DSGVTQTPKHLITATGQRVTLRCSPRSGDLSVYWYQQSLDQGLQFLIQYYNGEERAKGNILERFSAQQFPDLHSELNLSSLELGDSALYFCASSVGPKTALGEKLFFGSGTQLSVL.

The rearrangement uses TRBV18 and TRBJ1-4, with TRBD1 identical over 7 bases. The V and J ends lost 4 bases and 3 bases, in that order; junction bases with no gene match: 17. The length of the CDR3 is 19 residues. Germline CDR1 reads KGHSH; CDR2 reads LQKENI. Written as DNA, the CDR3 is TGTGCCAGCTCACTTAATAAAGGGGGCGCGTCTCGGGCTAATGAAAAACTGTTTTTT. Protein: CASSLNKGGASRANEKLFF.